These T cell receptor beta chains were read from a single sample in a study of blood T cell repertoires in COVID-19. Profiling relied on immunoSEQ multiplex PCR, and the TCRdb table lists in-frame clones only, not all of them. This sample carries about 200,000 clones, under 90% of them seen once, and the ten largest clones take about 6.3%. Specimen: peripheral blood. The receptors come from a man aged 55 to 70 who had recovered from COVID-19. The CDR3 runs from the conserved cysteine through the conserved F or W. The order of the fields is J gene, clone size, V gene, D gene, CDR3 protein, CDR3 DNA. D genes are given only for firm matches. The size field is filled for only some rows; it gives once, few, many or a size class.

>TRBJ2-3|NA|TRBV7-3|TRBD2
CASSFSSGRTDTQYF
TGTGCCAGCAGCTTTTCTAGCGGGCGCACAGATACGCAGTATTTT
>TRBJ2-2|NA|TRBV27|TRBD2
CASGRLAGGAGELFF
TGTGCCAGCGGACGACTAGCGGGGGGGGCCGGGGAGCTGTTTTTT
>TRBJ1-3|NA|TRBV6-7|NA
CASSPDIVAGNTIYF
TGTGCCAGCAGTCCCGACATAGTTGCTGGAAACACCATATATTTT
>TRBJ2-3|NA|TRBV24-1|TRBD1
CATSEAGTGSTDTQYF
TGTGCCACCAGTGAAGCCGGGACAGGGAGCACAGATACGCAGTATTTT
>TRBJ1-3|once|TRBV6-5|TRBD1
CASGGQLSGNTIYF
TGTGCCAGCGGGGGACAGCTCTCTGGAAACACCATATATTTT
>TRBJ1-1|NA|TRBV6-5|NA
CASTRGVMNTEAFF
TGTGCCAGCACCCGGGGGGTCATGAACACTGAAGCTTTCTTT
>TRBJ1-2|NA|TRBV7-9|TRBD1
CASSLAGQPSGTF
TGTGCCAGCAGCTTAGCGGGACAGCCCTCAGGGACCTTC
>TRBJ1-5|few|TRBV6-1|NA
CASSERAGLSNQPQHF
TGTGCCAGCAGTGAAAGGGCAGGGTTAAGCAATCAGCCCCAGCATTTT
>TRBJ2-5|once|TRBV27|TRBD2
CASSPASGRAETQYF
TGTGCCAGCAGTCCCGCCTCAGGGAGGGCAGAGACCCAGTACTTC
>TRBJ1-1|NA|TRBV6-5|NA
CASRRTAVRAEAFF
TGTGCCAGCAGACGGACAGCCGTGAGGGCTGAAGCTTTCTTT
>TRBJ1-5|NA|TRBV3-1/TRBV3-2|NA
CASSQQGGHQPQHF
TGTGCCAGCAGCCAGCAGGGTGGCCATCAGCCCCAGCATTTT
>TRBJ2-6|NA|TRBV4-3|NA
CASSQDWRTSGANVLTF
TGCGCCAGCAGCCAAGATTGGAGGACCTCTGGGGCCAACGTCCTGACTTTC
>TRBJ1-4|NA|TRBV7-9|NA
CASSLMQYEKLFF
TGTGCCAGCAGCTTGATGCAGTATGAAAAACTGTTTTTT
>TRBJ1-2|NA|TRBV7-8|NA
CASSPRDYGYTF
TGTGCCAGCAGCCCCAGGGACTATGGCTACACCTTC
>TRBJ2-7|NA|TRBV20-1|NA
CSAQTEDEQYF
TGCAGTGCCCAGACCGAGGACGAGCAGTACTTC
>TRBJ2-1|NA|TRBV5-5|TRBD2
CASSLASGGRGGMNEQFF
TGTGCCAGCAGCTTGGCTAGCGGGGGCCGGGGTGGGATGAATGAGCAGTTCTTC
>TRBJ2-2|NA|TRBV24-1|TRBD1
CATAGTANTGELFF
TGTGCCACCGCCGGGACAGCTAACACCGGGGAGCTGTTTTTT
>TRBJ2-3|NA|TRBV30|NA
CAWSVRRGADTQYF
TGTGCCTGGAGTGTACGCCGGGGTGCAGATACGCAGTATTTT
>TRBJ1-5|NA|TRBV5-5|TRBD1
CASSSAQGLGNQPQHF
TGTGCCAGCAGCTCCGCACAGGGGCTCGGCAATCAGCCCCAGCATTTT
>TRBJ2-1|NA|TRBV7-8|NA
CASSFRDLAPHNEQFF
TGTGCCAGCAGCTTTCGGGATCTAGCGCCTCACAATGAGCAGTTCTTC
>TRBJ2-1|NA|TRBV9|TRBD2
CASSVAGGPYNEQFF
TGTGCCAGCAGCGTAGCGGGGGGGCCCTACAATGAGCAGTTCTTC
>TRBJ2-7|NA|TRBV9|TRBD2
CASSLGTIGYEQYF
TGTGCCAGCAGCCTCGGGACTATAGGCTACGAGCAGTACTTC
>TRBJ2-5|NA|TRBV5-6|TRBD2
CASGRLGGETQYF
TGTGCCAGCGGGCGGCTGGGAGGGGAGACCCAGTACTTC
>TRBJ2-7|NA|TRBV5-5|NA
CASSNRVYEQYF
TGTGCCAGCAGTAACAGGGTCTACGAGCAGTACTTC
>TRBJ1-2|NA|TRBV11-2|NA
CASSLGNYGGYGYTF
TGTGCCAGCAGCTTAGGAAACTACGGGGGTTATGGCTACACCTTC
>TRBJ2-1|NA|TRBV7-2|TRBD2
CASSLGTSGAMQFF
TGTGCCAGCAGCTTAGGTACTAGCGGGGCGATGCAGTTCTTC
>TRBJ2-7|NA|TRBV4-2|TRBD2
CASSQDRGDYTYEQYF
TGTGCCAGCAGCCAAGATCGAGGGGACTATACCTACGAGCAGTACTTC
>TRBJ1-1|NA|TRBV19|NA
CASSIQAGITEAFF
TGTGCCAGTAGTATTCAAGCAGGTATCACTGAAGCTTTCTTT
>TRBJ2-3|NA|TRBV5-1|NA
CASSGERGGPDTQYF
TGCGCCAGCAGCGGCGAGAGGGGGGGCCCAGATACGCAGTATTTT
>TRBJ1-3|NA|TRBV5-4|TRBD1
CASSSGTAGNTIYF
TGTGCCAGCAGCTCGGGGACAGCTGGAAACACCATATATTTT
>TRBJ2-1|NA|TRBV21-1|NA
CASSTSRDRTKDPNEQFF
TGTGCCAGCAGCACGTCCCGGGACAGGACCAAAGATCCCAATGAGCAGTTCTTC
>TRBJ2-3|NA|TRBV7-8|NA
CASSVQIYSTDTQYF
TGTGCCAGCAGCGTACAGATTTATAGCACAGATACGCAGTATTTT
>TRBJ2-1|NA|TRBV6-6|TRBD1
CASSPPGQGSNEQFF
TGTGCCAGCAGTCCCCCGGGACAGGGATCAAATGAGCAGTTCTTC
>TRBJ1-4|NA|TRBV4-3|TRBD1
CASSHWDRQSGLFF
TGCGCCAGCAGCCACTGGGACAGGCAGAGCGGACTGTTTTTT
>TRBJ2-2|few|TRBV19|NA
CASSIPGGYTGELFF
TGTGCCAGTAGTATACCTGGGGGCTACACCGGGGAGCTGTTTTTT
>TRBJ2-3|once|TRBV28|TRBD2
CASSFRGRATDTQYF
TGTGCCAGCAGTTTTCGAGGGAGGGCGACAGATACGCAGTATTTT
>TRBJ2-2|NA|TRBV19|NA
CASNKGGNTGELFF
TGTGCCAGTAACAAAGGAGGGAACACCGGGGAGCTGTTTTTT
>TRBJ1-1|many|TRBV14|TRBD1
CASSRQGALNTEAFF
TGTGCCAGCAGCCGACAGGGGGCCCTGAACACTGAAGCTTTCTTT
>TRBJ2-5|NA|TRBV19|TRBD2
CASSMLAGETQYF
TGTGCCAGTAGTATGCTAGCGGGAGAGACCCAGTACTTC
>TRBJ2-3|NA|TRBV5-6|TRBD2
CASRYSGGGTDTQYF
TGTGCCAGCAGATATAGCGGGGGAGGCACAGATACGCAGTATTTT